What follows describes a single T cell receptor beta chain. PCR involved 60 Vbeta and 13 Jbeta primers. Data came from immunoSEQ multiplex PCR; TCRdb stores just in-frame clones and leaves some out. Counted here are 150,000 to 200,000 clones, roughly 87% occurring once; the ten biggest clones make up about 0.24%. This specimen belongs to a study of cytomegalovirus exposure and HLA in healthy donors. The study sampled nominally healthy donors, though unrecorded immune exposures were likely. CDR3 length equals 15 residues. V lost 0 bases and J 6 bases, leaving 12 bases between the germline ends. Per the germline V gene, CDR1 is LNHNV and CDR2 is YYDKDF (reference sequence).

The origin of this receptor is a girl in the first two years of life in good health and CMV-seronegative. The chain links TRBV15 to TRBJ2-4; tentative D call: TRBD1 (7 bases). Sequences were obtained from PBMCs. CDR3 loop: CATSRDSRGANIQYF. The CDR3 DNA reads TGTGCCACCAGCAGAGATTCCAGGGGGGCAAACATTCAGTACTTC.